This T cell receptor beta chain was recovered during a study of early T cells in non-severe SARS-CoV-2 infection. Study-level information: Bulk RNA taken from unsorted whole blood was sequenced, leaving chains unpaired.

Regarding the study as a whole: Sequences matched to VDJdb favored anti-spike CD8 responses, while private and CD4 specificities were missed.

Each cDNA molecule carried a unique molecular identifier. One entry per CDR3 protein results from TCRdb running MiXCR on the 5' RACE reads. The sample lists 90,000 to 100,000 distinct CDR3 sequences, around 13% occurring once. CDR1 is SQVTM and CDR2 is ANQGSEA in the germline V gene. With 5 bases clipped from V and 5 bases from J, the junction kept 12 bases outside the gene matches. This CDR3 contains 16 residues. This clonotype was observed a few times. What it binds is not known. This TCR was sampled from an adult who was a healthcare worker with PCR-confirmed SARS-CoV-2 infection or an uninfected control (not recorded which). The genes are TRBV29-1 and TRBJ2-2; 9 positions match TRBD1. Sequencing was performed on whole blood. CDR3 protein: CSVSLPGQGTTGELFF. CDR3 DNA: TGCAGCGTTTCCCTGCCGGGACAGGGAACGACCGGGGAGCTGTTTTTT.